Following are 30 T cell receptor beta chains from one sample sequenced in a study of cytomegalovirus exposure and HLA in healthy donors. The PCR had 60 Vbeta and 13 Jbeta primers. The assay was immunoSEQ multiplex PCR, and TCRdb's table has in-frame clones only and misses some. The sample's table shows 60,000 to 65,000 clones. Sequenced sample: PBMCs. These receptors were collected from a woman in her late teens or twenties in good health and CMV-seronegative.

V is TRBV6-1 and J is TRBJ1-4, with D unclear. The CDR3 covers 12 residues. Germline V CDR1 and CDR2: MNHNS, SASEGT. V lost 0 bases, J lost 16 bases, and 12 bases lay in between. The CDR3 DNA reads TGTGCCAGCAGTGAAGCGCCGGGATCGTCGTTTTTT. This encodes CASSEAPGSSFF.

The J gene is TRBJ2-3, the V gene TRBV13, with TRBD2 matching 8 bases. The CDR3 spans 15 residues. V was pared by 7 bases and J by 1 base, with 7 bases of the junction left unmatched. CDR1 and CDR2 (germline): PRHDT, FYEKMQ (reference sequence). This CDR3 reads CASTFGRGGTDTQYF. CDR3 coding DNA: TGTGCCAGCACTTTCGGGAGGGGCGGCACAGATACGCAGTATTTT. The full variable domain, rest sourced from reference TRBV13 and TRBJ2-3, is AAGVIQSPRHLIKEKRETATLKCYPIPRHDTVYWYQQGPGQDPQFLISFYEKMQSDKGSIPDRFSAQQFSDYHSELNMSSLELGDSALYFCASTFGRGGTDTQYFGPGTRLTVL.

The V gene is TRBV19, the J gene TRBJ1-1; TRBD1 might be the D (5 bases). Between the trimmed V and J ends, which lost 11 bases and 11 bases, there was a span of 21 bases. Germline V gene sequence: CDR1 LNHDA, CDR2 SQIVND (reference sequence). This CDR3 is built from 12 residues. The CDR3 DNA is TGTGCCCTCATGGGGCGGCCAGCAGAGGCTTTCTTT. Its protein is CALMGRPAEAFF.

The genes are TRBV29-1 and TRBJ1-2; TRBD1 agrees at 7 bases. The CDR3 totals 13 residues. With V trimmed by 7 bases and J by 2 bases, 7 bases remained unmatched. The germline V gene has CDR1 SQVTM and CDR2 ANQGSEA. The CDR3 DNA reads TGCAGCGCCTGGGACAGAAAGAACTATGGCTACACCTTC. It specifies CSAWDRKNYGYTF. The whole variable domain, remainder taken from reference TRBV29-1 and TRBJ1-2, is SAVISQKPSRDICQRGTSLTIQCQVDSQVTMMFWYRQQPGQSLTLIATANQGSEATYESGFVIDKFPISRPNLTFSTLTVSNMSPEDSSIYLCSAWDRKNYGYTFGSGTRLTVV.

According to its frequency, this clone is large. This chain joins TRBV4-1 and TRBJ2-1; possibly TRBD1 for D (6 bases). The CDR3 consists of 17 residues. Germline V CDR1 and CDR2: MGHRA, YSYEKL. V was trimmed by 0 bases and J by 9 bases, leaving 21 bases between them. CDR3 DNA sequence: TGCGCCAGCAGCCAAGAGCTTGCGGACAGATTGGCCCTTGAGCAGTTCTTC. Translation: CASSQELADRLALEQFF.

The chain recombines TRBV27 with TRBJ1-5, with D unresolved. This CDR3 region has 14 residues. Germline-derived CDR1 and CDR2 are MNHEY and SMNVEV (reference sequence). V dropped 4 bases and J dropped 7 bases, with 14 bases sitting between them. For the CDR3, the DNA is TGTGCCAGCAGTTCCCCCGAAATGAGGCAGCCCCAGCATTTT. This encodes CASSSPEMRQPQHF.

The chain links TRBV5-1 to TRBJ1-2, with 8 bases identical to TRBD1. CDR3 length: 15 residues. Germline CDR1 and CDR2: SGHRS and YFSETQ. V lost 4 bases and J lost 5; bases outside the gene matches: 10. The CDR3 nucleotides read TGCGCCAGCAGCGGTCCACAGGGGGTTGGGTATGGCTACACCTTC. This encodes CASSGPQGVGYGYTF. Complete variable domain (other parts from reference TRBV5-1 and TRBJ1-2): KAGVTQTPRYLIKTRGQQVTLSCSPISGHRSVSWYQQTPGQGLQFLFEYFSETQRNKGNFPGRFSGRQFSNSRSEMNVSTLELGDSALYLCASSGPQGVGYGYTFGSGTRLTVV.

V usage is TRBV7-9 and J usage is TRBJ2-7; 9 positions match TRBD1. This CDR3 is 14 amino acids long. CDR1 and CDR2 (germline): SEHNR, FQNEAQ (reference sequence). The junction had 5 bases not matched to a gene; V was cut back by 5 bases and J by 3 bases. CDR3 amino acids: CASSQGQGNYEQYF. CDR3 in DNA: TGTGCCAGCAGCCAGGGACAGGGTAACTACGAGCAGTACTTC.

The CDR3 region has the DNA TGTGCCAGCAGCATAGCGGGAGTGGGGAATGAGCAGTTCTTC. Amino acids: CASSIAGVGNEQFF. The chain is built from TRBV4-2 and TRBJ2-1, with TRBD2 matching 9 bases. This CDR3 has 14 residues. Germline CDR1 reads LGHNA; CDR2 reads YNFKEQ. With 5 bases clipped from V and 7 bases from J, the junction kept 6 bases outside the gene matches.

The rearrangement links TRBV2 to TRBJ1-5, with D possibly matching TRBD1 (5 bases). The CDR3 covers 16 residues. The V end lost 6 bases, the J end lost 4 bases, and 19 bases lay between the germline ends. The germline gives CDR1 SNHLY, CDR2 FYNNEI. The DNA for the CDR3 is TGTGCCAGCAGCCAAACGTCAGGGTTAGGAAATCAGCCCCAGCATTTT. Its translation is CASSQTSGLGNQPQHF.

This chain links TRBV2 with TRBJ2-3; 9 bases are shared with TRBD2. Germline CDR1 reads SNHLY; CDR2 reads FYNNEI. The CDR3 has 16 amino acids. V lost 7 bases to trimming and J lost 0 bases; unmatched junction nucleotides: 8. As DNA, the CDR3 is TGTGCCAGCACGGGGCGGGGGGGCACAAGCACAGATACGCAGTATTTT. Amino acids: CASTGRGGTSTDTQYF. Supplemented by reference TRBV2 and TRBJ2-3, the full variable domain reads EPEVTQTPSHQVTQMGQEVILRCVPISNHLYFYWYRQILGQKVEFLVSFYNNEISEKSEIFDDQFSVERPDGSNFTLKIRSTKLEDSAMYFCASTGRGGTSTDTQYFGPGTRLTVL.

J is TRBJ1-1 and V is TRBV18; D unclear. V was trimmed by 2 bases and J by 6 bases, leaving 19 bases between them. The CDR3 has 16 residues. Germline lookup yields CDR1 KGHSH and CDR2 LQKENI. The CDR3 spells CASSPNPTRQSAEAFF. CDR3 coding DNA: TGTGCCAGCTCACCAAACCCGACACGGCAGTCGGCTGAAGCTTTCTTT. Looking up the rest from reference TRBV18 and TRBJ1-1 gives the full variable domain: NAGVMQNPRHLVRRRGQEARLRCSPMKGHSHVYWYRQLPEEGLKFMVYLQKENIIDESGMPKERFSAEFPKEGPSILRIQQVVRGDSAAYFCASSPNPTRQSAEAFFGQGTRLTVV.

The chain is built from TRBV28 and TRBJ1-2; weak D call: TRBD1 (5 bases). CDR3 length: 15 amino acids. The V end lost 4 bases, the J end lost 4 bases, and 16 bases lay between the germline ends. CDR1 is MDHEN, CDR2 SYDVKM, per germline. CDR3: CASSSPRQPRYGYTF. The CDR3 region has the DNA TGTGCCAGCAGTTCCCCAAGACAGCCCCGCTATGGCTACACCTTC.

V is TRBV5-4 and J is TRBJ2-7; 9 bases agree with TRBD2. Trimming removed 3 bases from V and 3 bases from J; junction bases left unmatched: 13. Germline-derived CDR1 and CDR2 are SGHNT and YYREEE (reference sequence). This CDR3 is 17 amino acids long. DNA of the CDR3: TGTGCCAGCAGCTCCGCATTCGGCGGGAGGGCCCACTACGAGCAGTACTTC. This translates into CASSSAFGGRAHYEQYF. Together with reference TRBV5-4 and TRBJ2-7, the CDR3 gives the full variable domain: ETGVTQSPTHLIKTRGQQVTLRCSSQSGHNTVSWYQQALGQGPQFIFQYYREEENGRGNFPPRFSGLQFPNYSSELNVNALELDDSALYLCASSSAFGGRAHYEQYFGPGTRLTVT.

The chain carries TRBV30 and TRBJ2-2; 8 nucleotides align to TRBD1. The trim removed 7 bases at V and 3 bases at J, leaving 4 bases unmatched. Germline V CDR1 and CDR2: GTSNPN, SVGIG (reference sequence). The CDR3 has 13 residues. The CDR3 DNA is TGTGCCTCGCAGGGGGCCTACACCGGGGAGCTGTTTTTT. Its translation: CASQGAYTGELFF.

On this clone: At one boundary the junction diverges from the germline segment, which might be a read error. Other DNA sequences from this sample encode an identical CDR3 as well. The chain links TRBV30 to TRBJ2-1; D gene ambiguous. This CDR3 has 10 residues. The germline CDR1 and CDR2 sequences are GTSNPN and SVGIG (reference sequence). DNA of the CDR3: TGTGCATGGAGTTTCGGTGAGCAGTTCTTC. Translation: CAWSFGEQFF.

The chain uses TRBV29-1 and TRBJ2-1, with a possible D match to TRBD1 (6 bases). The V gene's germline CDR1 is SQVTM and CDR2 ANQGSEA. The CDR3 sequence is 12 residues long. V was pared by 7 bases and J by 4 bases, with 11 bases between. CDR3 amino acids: CSADRSYNEQFF. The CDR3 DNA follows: TGCAGCGCCGACAGGTCTTACAATGAGCAGTTCTTC.

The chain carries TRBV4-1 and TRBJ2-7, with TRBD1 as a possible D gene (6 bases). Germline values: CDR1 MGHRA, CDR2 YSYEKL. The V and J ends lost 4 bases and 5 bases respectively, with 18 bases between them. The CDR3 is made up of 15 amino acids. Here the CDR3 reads CASSRSIQGLNEQYF. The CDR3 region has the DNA TGCGCCAGCAGCCGGAGCATACAGGGTTTGAACGAGCAGTACTTC.

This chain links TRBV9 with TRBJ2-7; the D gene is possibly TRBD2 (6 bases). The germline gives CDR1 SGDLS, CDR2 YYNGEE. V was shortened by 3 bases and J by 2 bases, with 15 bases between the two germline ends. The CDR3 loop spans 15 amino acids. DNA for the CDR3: TGTGCCAGCAGCGACGATGTGGGAGGTCCCTACGAGCAGTACTTC. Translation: CASSDDVGGPYEQYF.

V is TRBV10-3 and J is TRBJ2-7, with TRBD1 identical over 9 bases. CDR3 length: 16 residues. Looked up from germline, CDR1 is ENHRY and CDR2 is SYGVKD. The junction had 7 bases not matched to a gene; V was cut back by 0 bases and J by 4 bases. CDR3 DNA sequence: TGTGCCATCAGTGAGTCGGAGACAGGGGGAAGGTACGAGCAGTACTTC. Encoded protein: CAISESETGGRYEQYF.

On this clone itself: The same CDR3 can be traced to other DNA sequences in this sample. CDR3 protein: CASSQDGQGDGYTF. The CDR3 region has the DNA TGCGCCAGCAGCCAAGATGGGCAGGGGGATGGCTACACCTTC. The rearrangement links TRBV4-1 to TRBJ1-2; 7 nucleotides line up with TRBD1. V was pared by 0 bases and J by 6 bases, with 4 bases of the junction left unmatched. Germline lookup yields CDR1 MGHRA and CDR2 YSYEKL. The CDR3 length is 14 residues.

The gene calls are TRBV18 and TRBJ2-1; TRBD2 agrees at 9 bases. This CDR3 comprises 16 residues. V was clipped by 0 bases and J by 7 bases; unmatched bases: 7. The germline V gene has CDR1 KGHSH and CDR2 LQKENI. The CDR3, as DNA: TGTGCCAGCTCACCACCTAGCGGGGGACAGACGAATGAGCAGTTCTTC. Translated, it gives CASSPPSGGQTNEQFF.

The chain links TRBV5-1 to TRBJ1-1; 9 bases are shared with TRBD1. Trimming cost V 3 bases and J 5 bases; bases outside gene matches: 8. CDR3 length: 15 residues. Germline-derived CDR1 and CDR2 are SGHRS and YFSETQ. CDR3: CASSSAQTGGTEAFF. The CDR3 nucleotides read TGCGCCAGCAGCTCGGCTCAGACAGGGGGGACTGAAGCTTTCTTT.

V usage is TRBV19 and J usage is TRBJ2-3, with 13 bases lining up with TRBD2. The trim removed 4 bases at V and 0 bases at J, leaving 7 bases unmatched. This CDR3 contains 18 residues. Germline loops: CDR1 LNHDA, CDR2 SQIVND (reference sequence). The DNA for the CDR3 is TGTGCCAGTAGTAAGCGACTAGCGGGGGGCTATAGCACAGATACGCAGTATTTT. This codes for CASSKRLAGGYSTDTQYF.

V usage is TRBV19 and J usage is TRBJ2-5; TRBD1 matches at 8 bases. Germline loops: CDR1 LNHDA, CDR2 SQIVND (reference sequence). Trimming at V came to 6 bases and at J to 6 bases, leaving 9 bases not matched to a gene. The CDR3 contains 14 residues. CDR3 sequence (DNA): TGTGCCAGTAGCGTAGGACAGGGATCGCAGACCCAGTACTTC. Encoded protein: CASSVGQGSQTQYF.

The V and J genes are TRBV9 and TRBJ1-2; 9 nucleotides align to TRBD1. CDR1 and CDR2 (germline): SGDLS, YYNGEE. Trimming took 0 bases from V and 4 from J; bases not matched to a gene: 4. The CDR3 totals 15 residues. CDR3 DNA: TGTGCCAGCAGCGTAGCTACAGGGGGCCTCTATGGCTACACCTTC. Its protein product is CASSVATGGLYGYTF.

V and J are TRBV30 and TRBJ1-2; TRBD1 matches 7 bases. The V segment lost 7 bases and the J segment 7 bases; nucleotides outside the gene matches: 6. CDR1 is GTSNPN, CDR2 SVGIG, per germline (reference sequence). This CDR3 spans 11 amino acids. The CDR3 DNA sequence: TGTGCCTTGAAGGGGGCTGGTGGCTACACCTTC. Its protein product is CALKGAGGYTF.

CDR3 DNA: TGTGCCAGCAGCTTGAGGGGACAGGGTGTTCATCAGCCCCAGCATTTT. Protein sequence: CASSLRGQGVHQPQHF. The chain is built from TRBV5-6 and TRBJ1-5, with TRBD1 matching 9 bases. V shed 1 base, J shed 5 bases, and the junction held 7 bases outside the gene matches. CDR1 SGHDT and CDR2 YYEEEE come from the germline V gene. This CDR3 is 16 amino acids long.

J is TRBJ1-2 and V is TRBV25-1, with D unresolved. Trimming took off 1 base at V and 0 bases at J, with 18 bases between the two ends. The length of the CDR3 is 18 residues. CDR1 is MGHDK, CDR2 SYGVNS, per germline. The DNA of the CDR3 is TGTGCCAGCAGTGAATCCATGGGCAGCCCGAAATCTAACTATGGCTACACCTTC. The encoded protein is CASSESMGSPKSNYGYTF.

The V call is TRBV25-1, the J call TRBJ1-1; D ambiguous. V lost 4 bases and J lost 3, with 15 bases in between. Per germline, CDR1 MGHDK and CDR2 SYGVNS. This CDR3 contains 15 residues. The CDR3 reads CASSGLPEFHTEAFF. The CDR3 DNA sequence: TGTGCCAGCAGTGGTCTACCGGAGTTCCACACTGAAGCTTTCTTT. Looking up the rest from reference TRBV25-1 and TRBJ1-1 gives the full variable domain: EADIYQTPRYLVIGTGKKITLECSQTMGHDKMYWYQQDPGMELHLIHYSYGVNSTEKGDLSSESTVSRIRTEHFPLTLESARPSHTSQYLCASSGLPEFHTEAFFGQGTRLTVV.